This T cell receptor (beta chain) stems from a study of CD8+CD57+ T cells in acquired aplastic anemia. Overall study context: Sorted CD4+ and CD8+ cells yielded 2.5 to 3.5 ug of DNA on average.

Per the germline V gene, CDR1 is DFQATT and CDR2 is SNEGSKA (reference sequence). The CDR3 sequence is 13 residues long. The ends lost 0 bases at V and 7 bases at J; junction bases unmatched: 4. TCR beta VDJ combinations and CDR3 sequences were profiled from genomic DNA. TCRdb reprocessed the reads via MiXCR and lists one record per CDR3 protein. This table has around 170,000 distinct CDR3 sequences, around half appearing once. Sequencing was done on patients that had shown CD8+CD57+ cell expansion by flow cytometry. The sequenced sample was sorted CD4+, CD8+, or CD8+CD57+ T cells (not recorded which) from PBMCs. The chain couples TRBV20-1 to TRBJ2-7, with 9 nucleotides matching TRBD1. This sequence originates from a human donor with aplastic anemia. The DNA of the CDR3 is TGCAGTGCTAGAGAACAGGGGGCTCATGAGCAGTACTTC. This gives the protein CSAREQGAHEQYF.